This note documents a single T cell receptor (beta chain) sequence. Which antigen it targets is not known. No base quality values were provided; no much bigger clone lies one nucleotide off. V was cut back by 2 bases and J by 5 bases, leaving a gap of 12 bases between them. From the cysteine up to the phenylalanine, the CDR3 has a length of 14 residues. Here the CDR3 DNA is all that survives: 42 bases in frame from base 1. The germline V gene encodes CDR1 SNHLY and CDR2 FYNNEI. Using the deep immunoSEQ assay, multiplex PCR amplified TCR CDR3 regions from genomic DNA. Extracted genomic DNA from each cell subset was spread evenly across all wells of several immunoSEQ 96-well plates, with each plate serving as a replicate. For sorted subsets, roughly 0.2 ug genomic DNA, equal to tens of thousands of T cell genomes, was loaded into each replicate PCR. Purified libraries were measured with a Qubit 3.0 fluorometer, size-checked on a Bioanalyzer 2100, and measured again with the KAPA Library Quantification kit. Every immunoSEQ 96-well plate was sequenced on a separate single-read 150-cycle Illumina NextSeq 550 flow cell. Processing in the source paper ran as follows. Because the immunoSEQ output included only junctional sequences and no quality scores, the filtering could not be the same as the filtering used for full-length reads. Sequences were annotated with PyIR, a Python wrapper for IgBLAST v1.9, and V/J genes and CDR3 were assigned using IMGT germline references. Reads were removed for weak V/J assignments (E-value above 1e-6), missing CDR3, stop codons, out-of-frame junctions, or ambiguous translated residues. A V3J clonotype was defined by an identical inferred V gene, J gene, and CDR3 amino acid sequence. To compute the percentage overlap between repertoires, the number of shared unique clonotypes was divided by the size of the smaller repertoire. Richness of each repertoire was evaluated using RTK rarefaction, the Chao1 estimator, and Recon v2.1 estimates of unobserved clonotypes. For all TCRbeta clonotypes obtained by the gDNA method from a few donors, generation probabilities were computed with OLGA. TCRdb re-hosts the immuneACCESS table, in-frame sequences only. Its copies lack some clones; in the studies checked, an unresolved V gene accounts for under half of them, and the cause for the rest is not known. D and trimming were read from the DNA, whereas the V and J calls and clone size are those reported in that table. Here the sample has around 1.1 million clones; around 82% occur a single time. Roughly 0.57% of the sample comes from the top ten.

The data stem from a study of shared clonotypes between healthy human individuals (dated by TCRdb to the early 2020s). Turning to the overall study: A few men and a couple of women, aged 18 to 49 years, made up the cohort. For each donor, three plates each were used for CD4 naive and CD4 memory, two plates were used for CD8 naive, and one plate was used for CD8 memory. The study deeply sequenced blood TCR repertoires of five healthy adults to estimate repertoire size and the extent of clonotype sharing between individuals. To increase sequencing depth and limit assay-specific biases, TCR repertoire library preparation and sequencing were carried out by different laboratories using diverse techniques. Per donor, leukapheresis produced somewhere between about 0.85 and 9.5 billion PBMCs.

Study-wide findings and limitations: Higher generation probabilities were observed for clonotypes shared by all four sorted-subset donors than for non-shared clonotypes. Because the study included only a small number of donors, the genetic and exposure-history diversity represented was limited. Across several donors, 4.5% to 6.5% of naive CD4, over 3% of naive CD8, around 2.5% of memory CD4, and under 0.45% of memory CD8 clonotypes were shared. Incomplete sequencing was indicated by rarefaction of sorted-subset datasets, despite the large sequencing depth. Pairwise subsampling indicated that sequencing depth was expected to affect the degree of clonotype sharing among donors. Sampling was limited to blood, and TCR repertoires in tissue likely differ from TCR repertoires in blood. Larger estimated clonotype richness was generally found for naive subsets than for memory subsets.

The donors were healthy, HIV-negative adults who had no recently reported acute infections or vaccinations. All donors were Caucasian adults living in Nashville, Tennessee, USA. Magnetic negative selection was used to enrich CD4+ T cells, after which naive cells were positively selected on CD45RA and the negative fraction became the memory subset. Blood was collected by leukapheresis, and PBMCs were isolated by Ficoll-Histopaque density gradient centrifugation and then cryopreserved in liquid nitrogen vapor phase. Analytical flow cytometry was used to check the purity and quantity of each magnetically sorted T cell population. Genomic DNA was isolated from each sorted fraction and quantified by UV absorbance on a Nanodrop 2000c.

The sequence was collected from a man younger than 35 in good health. Some clones in this sample may be carry-over from other donors' samples. Recombination connected TRBV2 to TRBJ1-1; the D gene assignment is ambiguous. The specimen was memory CD4+ T cells from PBMCs. In the paper's terms, the cell subset or site label means: CD45RA-negative fraction. The CDR3 is CASSEFGVSTEAFF. The DNA sequence reads TGTGCCAGCAGTGAATTCGGGGTTTCTACTGAAGCTTTCTTT.